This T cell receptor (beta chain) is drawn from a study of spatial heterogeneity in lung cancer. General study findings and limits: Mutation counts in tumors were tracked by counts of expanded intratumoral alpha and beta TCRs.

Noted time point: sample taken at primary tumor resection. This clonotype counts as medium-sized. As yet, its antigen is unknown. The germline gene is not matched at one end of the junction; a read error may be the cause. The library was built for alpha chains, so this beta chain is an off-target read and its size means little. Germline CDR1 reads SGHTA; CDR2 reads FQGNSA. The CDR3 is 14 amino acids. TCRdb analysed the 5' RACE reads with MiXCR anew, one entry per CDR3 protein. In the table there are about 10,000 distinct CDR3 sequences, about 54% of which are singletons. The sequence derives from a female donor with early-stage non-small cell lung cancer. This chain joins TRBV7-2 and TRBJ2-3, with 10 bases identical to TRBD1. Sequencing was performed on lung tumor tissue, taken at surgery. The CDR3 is CASSRLGQGRGPLF. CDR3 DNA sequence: TGTGCCAGCAGCCGCTTGGGACAGGGGCGAGGCCCCCTTTTT.